The rows below give T cell receptor beta chains drawn from one sample of a study of blood T cells in healthy people across ages. TCRdb independently ran MiXCR on the 5' RACE reads; one entry per CDR3 protein. The table lists about 800,000 distinct CDR3 sequences, just under 25% of them singletons. This sample also appeared in a second study, on T cells of mothers and their children.

Sequencing input: blood. These receptors were taken from a boy between 10 and 17 years old in good health. Both conserved end residues are part of each CDR3. D genes are given only for firm matches. Size tells how often a clone was seen (once, few, many) or the class of an expanded clone, and some rows leave it out.

CDR3nt: TGTGCCAGCAGTCCCCACCCCTTGAGTATGGAGCAGTTCTTC
CDR3aa: CASSPHPLSMEQFF
abundance: NA
j_gene: TRBJ2-1
d_gene: NA
v_gene: TRBV28
len: 14

CDR3nt: TGCAGTGCTCTTGACCCGCGGTCCCAAGAGACCCAGTACTTC
CDR3aa: CSALDPRSQETQYF
abundance: few
j_gene: TRBJ2-5
d_gene: NA
v_gene: TRBV20-1
len: 14

CDR3nt: TGTGCCAGCAGTTACTCTGGCAGGCCGAACACCGGGGAGCTGTTTTTT
CDR3aa: CASSYSGRPNTGELFF
abundance: few
j_gene: TRBJ2-2
d_gene: NA
v_gene: TRBV28
len: 16

CDR3nt: TGTGCCAGCAGCCGGACATGGGCGAACACCGGGGAGCTGTTTTTT
CDR3aa: CASSRTWANTGELFF
abundance: few
j_gene: TRBJ2-2
d_gene: NA
v_gene: TRBV9
len: 15

CDR3nt: TGTGCCAGCACACCTATACTCAATGAGCAGTTCTTC
CDR3aa: CASTPILNEQFF
abundance: NA
j_gene: TRBJ2-1
d_gene: NA
v_gene: TRBV2
len: 12

CDR3nt: TGCAGCGTCCAAACAGGGACCTGGGCCAAAAACATTCAGTACTTC
CDR3aa: CSVQTGTWAKNIQYF
abundance: NA
j_gene: TRBJ2-4
d_gene: NA
v_gene: TRBV29-1
len: 15

CDR3nt: TGTGCCAGCAACCCCCTGGCGGCGCTCGGAAACACTGAAGCTTTCTTT
CDR3aa: CASNPLAALGNTEAFF
abundance: NA
j_gene: TRBJ1-1
d_gene: NA
v_gene: TRBV28
len: 16

CDR3nt: TGTGCCAGCAGTTCCCGGGGACGGAAGATCCAACCATCTGGGGCCAACGTCCTGACTTTC
CDR3aa: CASSSRGRKIQPSGANVLTF
abundance: NA
j_gene: TRBJ2-6
d_gene: NA
v_gene: TRBV12-3/TRBV12-4
len: 20

CDR3nt: TGTGCCAGCAGTTACTCCGCAGGCAATCAGCCCCAGCATTTT
CDR3aa: CASSYSAGNQPQHF
abundance: NA
j_gene: TRBJ1-5
d_gene: NA
v_gene: TRBV6-6
len: 14

CDR3nt: TGTGCCAGCAGTCGCGGGGCGAGCTCCTACAATGAGCAGTTCTTC
CDR3aa: CASSRGASSYNEQFF
abundance: many
j_gene: TRBJ2-1
d_gene: NA
v_gene: TRBV6-6
len: 15

CDR3nt: TGTGCCAGCAGTGGCGGCCTGGTACCCTACGAGCAGTACTTC
CDR3aa: CASSGGLVPYEQYF
abundance: NA
j_gene: TRBJ2-7
d_gene: NA
v_gene: TRBV28
len: 14

CDR3nt: TGTGCCAGCAGCTTAGTTTCCGGACTAGTTGCCGAACAGTATTTT
CDR3aa: CASSLVSGLVAEQYF
abundance: few
j_gene: TRBJ2-3
d_gene: TRBD2
v_gene: TRBV7-8
len: 15

CDR3nt: TGTGCCAGCAGTTTGACAGGGGGCGCGTGGTACGAGCAGTACTTC
CDR3aa: CASSLTGGAWYEQYF
abundance: few
j_gene: TRBJ2-7
d_gene: TRBD1
v_gene: TRBV27
len: 15

CDR3nt: TGTGCCAGCAGTGAGCTGAGGACAGGGTTTATGGGCGAGCAGTACTTC
CDR3aa: CASSELRTGFMGEQYF
abundance: NA
j_gene: TRBJ2-7
d_gene: NA
v_gene: TRBV21-1
len: 16

CDR3nt: TGCGCCAGCAGCCAAGATTTGCAGTATGAAGCTTTCTTT
CDR3aa: CASSQDLQYEAFF
abundance: few
j_gene: TRBJ1-1
d_gene: NA
v_gene: TRBV4-3
len: 13

CDR3nt: TGTGCCAGCAGCTTAGGCCCCCCTGAAATCGGCTACGAGCAGTACTTC
CDR3aa: CASSLGPPEIGYEQYF
abundance: NA
j_gene: TRBJ2-7
d_gene: NA
v_gene: TRBV7-9
len: 16

CDR3nt: TGTGCCAGCAGTTTATTGGCTAGCGGATCCTACAATGAGCAGTTCTTC
CDR3aa: CASSLLASGSYNEQFF
abundance: NA
j_gene: TRBJ2-1
d_gene: TRBD2
v_gene: TRBV12-3/TRBV12-4
len: 16

CDR3nt: TGCAGTGCTAGAGGGAAACCGAGGGGCAGCTCCTACGAGCAGTACTTC
CDR3aa: CSARGKPRGSSYEQYF
abundance: few
j_gene: TRBJ2-7
d_gene: NA
v_gene: TRBV20-1
len: 16

CDR3nt: TGTGCCAGCAGCTTATCGGGGGCCATGACGTTCACTGAAGCTTTCTTT
CDR3aa: CASSLSGAMTFTEAFF
abundance: NA
j_gene: TRBJ1-1
d_gene: NA
v_gene: TRBV13
len: 16

CDR3nt: TGCAGCGCGGGGACAGGGACCTACGAGCAGTACTTC
CDR3aa: CSAGTGTYEQYF
abundance: NA
j_gene: TRBJ2-7
d_gene: TRBD1
v_gene: TRBV29-1
len: 12

CDR3nt: TGTGCCAGCAGCGATCCGGGACTAGCGGGAGGATCACAAGAGACCCAGTACTTC
CDR3aa: CASSDPGLAGGSQETQYF
abundance: NA
j_gene: TRBJ2-5
d_gene: TRBD2
v_gene: TRBV2
len: 18

CDR3nt: TGCGCCAGCAGCTTGCGGACTAGCGGGGAAGAGACCCAGTACTTC
CDR3aa: CASSLRTSGEETQYF
abundance: NA
j_gene: TRBJ2-5
d_gene: TRBD2
v_gene: TRBV5-1
len: 15

CDR3nt: TGTGCCAGCAGCTTCGGCGTTAGGGGCTACCAAGAGACCCAGTACTTC
CDR3aa: CASSFGVRGYQETQYF
abundance: NA
j_gene: TRBJ2-5
d_gene: NA
v_gene: TRBV7-3
len: 16

CDR3nt: TGTGCCAGCATGGATCCAGGTAGAGGGACTGAAGCTTTCTTT
CDR3aa: CASMDPGRGTEAFF
abundance: NA
j_gene: TRBJ1-1
d_gene: NA
v_gene: TRBV12-3/TRBV12-4
len: 14

CDR3nt: TGTGCCAGCAGGGGTCGACTCCCTGATCAAGAGACCCAGTACTTC
CDR3aa: CASRGRLPDQETQYF
abundance: NA
j_gene: TRBJ2-5
d_gene: NA
v_gene: TRBV12-3/TRBV12-4
len: 15

CDR3nt: TGTGCCAGCAGCCAAGGGGACGAGCAGTACTTC
CDR3aa: CASSQGDEQYF
abundance: many
j_gene: TRBJ2-7
d_gene: NA
v_gene: TRBV11-2
len: 11

CDR3nt: TGTGCCAGCAGAATTGGGACATACCAAGAGACCCAGTACTTC
CDR3aa: CASRIGTYQETQYF
abundance: once
j_gene: TRBJ2-5
d_gene: NA
v_gene: TRBV6-6
len: 14